These T cell receptor beta chains were read from a single sample in a study of cytomegalovirus exposure and HLA in healthy donors. Produced via immunoSEQ multiplex PCR; TCRdb's table is partial and in-frame only. The data hold 110,000 to 150,000 clones, with about 81% observed a single time. The material sequenced was PBMCs. The receptors originated from a man aged 30-40 years in good health and CMV-seronegative. Each CDR3 is given with its conserved first and last residue. D genes are given only for firm matches. Only part of the rows carry a size: once, few, many, or a class if the clone is expanded.

j_call,clone_size,d_call,v_call,cdr3_nt,cdr3_aa
TRBJ1-6,-,TRBD1,TRBV5-1,TGCGCCAGCAGCTTGGTGGGACAGGGTGGGAGTAATTCACCCCTCCACTTT,CASSLVGQGGSNSPLHF
TRBJ2-7,once,TRBD1,TRBV30,TGTGCCTGGAGTGTCACAGGGGCCATCTACGAGCAGTACTTC,CAWSVTGAIYEQYF
TRBJ2-6,-,-,TRBV5-1,TGCGCCAGCAGCCTCTCGGAGGGTTACTCTGGGGCCAACGTCCTGACTTTC,CASSLSEGYSGANVLTF
TRBJ2-7,-,-,TRBV5-5,TGTGCCAGCAGCCCTGACATCGGCGAGCAGTACTTC,CASSPDIGEQYF
TRBJ2-7,once,-,TRBV28,TGTGCCAGCAGTTTACTGGGGGCTACCGCCTACGAGCAGTACTTC,CASSLLGATAYEQYF
TRBJ1-4,-,-,TRBV6-1,TGTGCCAGCAGTTTGCTACCGGGGAATGAAAAACTGTTTTTT,CASSLLPGNEKLFF
TRBJ1-1,-,-,TRBV5-4,TGTGCCAGCAGCCCGGAGGTCGGGAAGGACACTGAAGCTTTCTTT,CASSPEVGKDTEAFF
TRBJ2-5,-,TRBD2,TRBV27,TGTGCCAGCAGTCGCGGGAGACTAGTAGAGACCCAGTACTTC,CASSRGRLVETQYF
TRBJ1-5,-,-,TRBV19,TGTGCCAGTAGTATAGTAATCTCGACAGGCTTATCCAATCAGCCCCAGCATTTT,CASSIVISTGLSNQPQHF
TRBJ1-5,-,-,TRBV7-9,TGTGCCAGCAGCTTAGCTGGGGGGAGTCAGCCCCAGCATTTT,CASSLAGGSQPQHF
TRBJ2-3,few,-,TRBV6-5,TGTGCCAGCAGTTCCGACCCAGGGGCTACGCAGTATTTT,CASSSDPGATQYF
TRBJ1-2,-,-,TRBV5-1,TGCGCCAGCAGCTTGGCCGTAGGAGGCGCCGCTTATGGCTACACCTTC,CASSLAVGGAAYGYTF
TRBJ1-2,-,TRBD1,TRBV29-1,TGCAGCTCTACGACAGGGTTCCATGGCTACACCTTC,CSSTTGFHGYTF
TRBJ2-7,-,TRBD2,TRBV5-1,TGCGCCAGCAGCTGGGGGGGTAGGACGGAAACCTACGAGCAGTACTTC,CASSWGGRTETYEQYF
TRBJ2-3,-,TRBD2,TRBV5-1,TGCGCCAGCAGCTTTTCTGCGGGGGGCCTGTCAGATACGCAGTATTTT,CASSFSAGGLSDTQYF
TRBJ1-2,-,-,TRBV19,TGTGCCAGTACCGGGACAACCTTTTATGGCTACACCTTC,CASTGTTFYGYTF
TRBJ2-1,-,-,TRBV30,TGTGCCTGGAGACTTGACTCCTACAATGAGCAGTTCTTC,CAWRLDSYNEQFF
TRBJ2-5,once,TRBD2,TRBV6-1,TGTGCCAGCAGTGACATCCTCGGGGGGAGGCAAGAGACCCAGTACTTC,CASSDILGGRQETQYF
TRBJ2-1,-,TRBD2,TRBV19,TGTGCCAGTAGCAACTCCGGGACTAGCGGGTATGAGCAGTTCTTC,CASSNSGTSGYEQFF
TRBJ2-3,-,TRBD1,TRBV11-2,TGTGCCAGCAGCTTTGACAGGGGTAACGCAGATACGCAGTATTTT,CASSFDRGNADTQYF